The rows below give T cell receptor beta chains drawn from one sample of a study of technical replicates of blood from several donors. Here immunoSEQ multiplex PCR was the method, and the copy in TCRdb shows in-frame clones only, minus some. The profile shows 85,000 to 100,000 clones, approximately 94% of them singletons. The specimen was T cells isolated from PBMCs. The receptors derive from a human donor in good health. CDR3s include the opening cysteine and the closing phenylalanine or tryptophan. The order of the fields is V gene, D gene, clone size, J gene, CDR3 length, CDR3 DNA, CDR3 protein. D genes are given only for firm matches. A clone size is listed for some rows: how often the clone was seen (once, few, many), or a class if it is expanded.

TRBV2	TRBD1	.	TRBJ1-1	13	TGTGCCAGCAGTGAGGGACAGGGGGCGTTGGCTTTCTTT	CASSEGQGALAFF
TRBV4-1	TRBD1	.	TRBJ2-1	14	TGCGCCAGCAGCCAGATGACAGGGAACGATGAGCAGTTCTTC	CASSQMTGNDEQFF
TRBV7-9	.	.	TRBJ2-6	17	TGTGCCAGCAGCTTCCGAGAGGGACAAGCTGGGGCCAACGTCCTGACTTTC	CASSFREGQAGANVLTF
TRBV19	TRBD1	.	TRBJ1-4	15	TGTGCCAGTAGTGCGACGACAGGGAGTGGCCGAAAACTGTTTTTT	CASSATTGSGRKLFF
TRBV27	.	.	TRBJ2-7	13	TGTGCCAGCAGTCCCGGGACTTCCTACGAGCAGTACTTC	CASSPGTSYEQYF
TRBV27	TRBD1	.	TRBJ2-7	14	TGTGCCAGCAGTTTCCTGGACAGGGCTTACGAGCAGTACTTC	CASSFLDRAYEQYF
TRBV6-5	.	.	TRBJ1-2	15	TGTGCCAGCAGCCGCCTGGAGCGGGGGAGCTATGGCTACACCTTC	CASSRLERGSYGYTF
TRBV2	.	once	TRBJ2-7	12	TGTAAAGTGGGGAGGAATCCCTACGAGCAGTACTTC	CKVGRNPYEQYF
TRBV11-3	TRBD2	.	TRBJ2-2	19	TGTGCCAGCAGCCCCCGACGACTAGCGGGAGGGGTGGACACCGGGGAGCTGTTTTTT	CASSPRRLAGGVDTGELFF
TRBV28	.	.	TRBJ1-2	13	TGTGCCAGCAATCCATCTACGGACTATGGCTACACCTTC	CASNPSTDYGYTF
TRBV27	TRBD2	.	TRBJ2-7	15	TGTGCCAGCAGGCTGTTAGCGGGAGGAGGCTACGAGCAGTACTTC	CASRLLAGGGYEQYF
TRBV5-1	TRBD2	.	TRBJ2-7	16	TGCGCCAGCAGCCAGGGACTAGCGGGGGGGCTCCACGAGCAGTACTTC	CASSQGLAGGLHEQYF
TRBV10-1	.	.	TRBJ1-1	13	TGCGCCAGCAGTGATAGCACTCTCACTGAAGCTTTCTTT	CASSDSTLTEAFF
TRBV7-9	.	.	TRBJ2-1	16	TGTGCCAGCAGCTTAGGGGCCGCCAGCTCCTACAATGAGCAGTTCTTC	CASSLGAASSYNEQFF
TRBV28	.	.	TRBJ2-6	14	TGTGCCAGCACCGTGAGCTCTGGGGCCAACGTCCTGACTTTC	CASTVSSGANVLTF
TRBV28	TRBD1	.	TRBJ2-5	13	TGTGCCAGCGGGACAGTGGCGAAAGAGACCCAGTACTTC	CASGTVAKETQYF
TRBV11-3	.	few	TRBJ1-1	14	TGTGCCAGCAGACCTGGGCAGGCGAACACTGAAGCTTTCTTT	CASRPGQANTEAFF
TRBV9	TRBD2	.	TRBJ2-1	15	TGTGCCAGCAGCGTCGCTAGCGGGGGCACGGGGGAGCAGTTCTTC	CASSVASGGTGEQFF
TRBV19	TRBD2	.	TRBJ2-7	15	TGTGCCAGTAGTATCGGTCTAGCGGGTGCCTACGAGCAGTACTTC	CASSIGLAGAYEQYF
TRBV19	TRBD1	.	TRBJ1-5	17	TGTGCCAGTAGTATAGTAGGGGGCAGGGTCAGCAATCAGCCCCAGCATTTT	CASSIVGGRVSNQPQHF
TRBV29-1	TRBD1	.	TRBJ2-2	14	TGCAGCGCCCGGACAGGGTGGAACACCGGGGAGCTGTTTTTT	CSARTGWNTGELFF
TRBV7-8	TRBD2	.	TRBJ2-7	16	TGTGCCAGCAGCTTAATCCTAGCGGGAGGGCTGTACGAGCAGTACTTC	CASSLILAGGLYEQYF
TRBV29-1	TRBD2	.	TRBJ2-1	16	TGCAGCGTCGAGGGACTAGCGGGAGAAACCTACAATGAGCAGTTCTTC	CSVEGLAGETYNEQFF
TRBV4-1	.	.	TRBJ2-7	14	TGCGCCAGCAGCCAAGATAGCCTCTCCTACGAGCAGTACTTC	CASSQDSLSYEQYF
TRBV12-5	.	once	TRBJ1-5	14	TGTGCTAGCGGGATGGGGGGCGGGGGGCAGCCCCAGCATTTT	CASGMGGGGQPQHF
TRBV4-1	.	.	TRBJ2-3	16	TGCGCCAGCAGCCCTGGGGGCGCACCGAGCACAGATACGCAGTATTTT	CASSPGGAPSTDTQYF
TRBV29-1	.	.	TRBJ1-2	13	TGCAGCGTTGTGAAGGCCAGGGTTCATGGCTACACCTTC	CSVVKARVHGYTF
TRBV6-6	.	.	TRBJ2-3	14	TGTGCCAGCAGTGCCCGGGGGGCGACAGATACGCAGTATTTT	CASSARGATDTQYF
TRBV15	.	once	TRBJ2-7	12	TGTGCCACCAGCCTCATGGGGCGCGAGCAGTACTTC	CATSLMGREQYF
TRBV30	.	.	TRBJ1-2	14	TGTGCCTGGAGTGTCGGTCAGGGGCCCTATGGCTACACCTTC	CAWSVGQGPYGYTF
TRBV4-1	TRBD1	.	TRBJ1-4	14	TGCGCCAGCATAAGACCGGGACAGGATGAAAAACTGTTTTTT	CASIRPGQDEKLFF
TRBV27	.	.	TRBJ2-2	15	TGTGCCAGCACCCCTCGGGGGGCCGGGGACGGGGAGCTGTTTTTT	CASTPRGAGDGELFF
TRBV10-2	TRBD1	.	TRBJ1-1	14	TGCGCCAGCAAGAACAGGGGAAGTGACACTGAAGCTTTCTTT	CASKNRGSDTEAFF
TRBV18	TRBD2	.	TRBJ2-2	14	TGTGCCAGCTCACTGGCGGGGGACACCGGGGAGCTGTTTTTT	CASSLAGDTGELFF
TRBV5-1	TRBD2	.	TRBJ2-3	19	TGCGCCAGCAGCCCACACCTTGGGACTAGCGGAAGAGACACAGATACGCAGTATTTT	CASSPHLGTSGRDTDTQYF